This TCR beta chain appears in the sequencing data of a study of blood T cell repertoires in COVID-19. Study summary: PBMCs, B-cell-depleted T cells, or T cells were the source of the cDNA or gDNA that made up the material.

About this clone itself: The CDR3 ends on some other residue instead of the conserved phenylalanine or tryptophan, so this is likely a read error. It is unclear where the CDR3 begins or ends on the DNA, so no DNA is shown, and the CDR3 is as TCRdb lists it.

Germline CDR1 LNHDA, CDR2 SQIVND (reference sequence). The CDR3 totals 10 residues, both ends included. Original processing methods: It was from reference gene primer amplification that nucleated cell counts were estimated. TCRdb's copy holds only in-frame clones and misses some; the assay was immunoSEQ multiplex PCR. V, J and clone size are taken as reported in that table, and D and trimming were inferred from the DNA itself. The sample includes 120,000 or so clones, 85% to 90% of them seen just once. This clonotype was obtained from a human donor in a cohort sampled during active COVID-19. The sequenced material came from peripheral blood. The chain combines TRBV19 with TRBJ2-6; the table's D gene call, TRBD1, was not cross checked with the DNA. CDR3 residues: CASSRTGPSR.